This passage covers 26 T cell receptor beta chains from one sample sequenced in a study of blood T cell repertoires in COVID-19. Assay: immunoSEQ multiplex PCR; the TCRdb copy retains only in-frame clones and omits some. Seen here are some 180,000 clones, around 84% observed once, and the top ten hold about 2.6%. The source material was peripheral blood. These receptor sequences come from a woman of 80 years or more with COVID-19, enrolled during active disease.

The V gene is TRBV19, the J gene TRBJ1-5; 7 positions agree with TRBD1. Losses at the gene ends were 7 bases for V and 2 bases for J; bases not matched to a gene: 5. The germline V gene has CDR1 LNHDA and CDR2 SQIVND (reference sequence). The CDR3 loop spans 14 amino acids. The CDR3 DNA sequence: TGTGCCAGTAATGGCCAGGGGGGCAATCAGCCCCAGCATTTT. It yields the protein CASNGQGGNQPQHF.

This clone was counted once. This chain links TRBV11-2 with TRBJ2-2, with TRBD2 matching 7 bases. V lost 3 bases to trimming and J lost 0 bases; unmatched junction nucleotides: 10. CDR3 length: 18 amino acids. Germline loops: CDR1 SGHAT, CDR2 FQNNGV. Here the CDR3 reads CASSLEAGSFANTGELFF. CDR3 nucleotide sequence: TGTGCCAGCAGCTTGGAAGCGGGATCGTTCGCGAACACCGGGGAGCTGTTTTTT. The variable domain in full, with the rest retrieved from reference TRBV11-2 and TRBJ2-2, is EAGVAQSPRYKIIEKRQSVAFWCNPISGHATLYWYQQILGQGPKLLIQFQNNGVVDDSQLPKDRFSAERLKGVDSTLKIQPAKLEDSAVYLCASSLEAGSFANTGELFFGEGSRLTVL.

The genes are TRBV7-2 and TRBJ2-1; TRBD2 aligns across 8 bases. This CDR3 region has 14 residues. CDR1 is SGHTA, CDR2 FQGNSA, per germline. Trimming at V came to 7 bases and at J to 3 bases, leaving 5 bases not matched to a gene. CDR3 loop: CASTHRGGYNEQFF. DNA of the CDR3: TGTGCCAGCACCCACCGGGGGGGCTACAATGAGCAGTTCTTC.

The chain has TRBV18 and TRBJ2-3; 7 bases line up with TRBD1. V lost 4 bases and J lost 2; bases outside the gene matches: 3. This CDR3 contains 14 residues. CDR1 and CDR2 (germline): KGHSH, LQKENI. The chain's CDR3 is CASSRGGNTDTQYF. CDR3 DNA: TGTGCCAGCTCACGAGGGGGCAACACAGATACGCAGTATTTT.

The rearrangement uses TRBV6-5 and TRBJ2-7; maybe TRBD2 (6 bases). The CDR3 runs 14 residues. Germline CDR1 reads MNHEY; CDR2 reads SVGAGI. Trimming stripped 6 bases from V and 0 bases from J, with 12 bases between. For the CDR3, the DNA is TGTGCCAGCAGAGTAGCGGCAGGCTCCTACGAGCAGTACTTC. The encoded protein is CASRVAAGSYEQYF.

The J gene is TRBJ2-1, the V gene TRBV9; 10 bases are a match to TRBD2. The trim removed 4 bases at V and 6 bases at J, leaving 4 bases unmatched. The V gene's germline CDR1 is SGDLS and CDR2 YYNGEE. The CDR3 is made up of 14 amino acids. The CDR3 loop reads CASSPRTSGNEQFF. The CDR3 region has the DNA TGTGCCAGCAGCCCGCGGACTAGCGGCAATGAGCAGTTCTTC.

The chain has TRBV7-2 and TRBJ1-3; D perhaps matches TRBD1 (5 bases). This CDR3 is built from 14 residues. Trimming removed 3 bases from V and 3 bases from J, with 9 bases in between. Per the germline V gene, CDR1 is SGHTA and CDR2 is FQGNSA. In nucleotides, the CDR3 is TGTGCCAGCAGCTTGGGGGGAAGTGGAAACACCATATATTTT. Residues: CASSLGGSGNTIYF.

The rearrangement links TRBV5-6 to TRBJ1-2; D is possibly TRBD1 (6 bases). The CDR3 consists of 16 residues. Per the germline V gene, CDR1 is SGHDT and CDR2 is YYEEEE. The V end was cut by 1 base, the J end by 6 bases, with 19 bases between. The CDR3 here is CASSLKVQGLFDGYTF. As DNA, the CDR3 is TGTGCCAGCAGCTTGAAGGTCCAGGGGCTGTTCGATGGCTACACCTTC.

Note on this clone: Other nucleotide sequences in the sample specify the same CDR3. The chain links TRBV28 to TRBJ1-5, with 7 bases aligning to TRBD1. Germline CDR1 and CDR2: MDHEN and SYDVKM. Unmatched junction bases numbered 2, after V lost 4 bases and J lost 2 bases. The CDR3 is 14 residues long. The CDR3 bases are TGTGCCAGCAGTTCTGGACAGGGCAATCAGCCCCAGCATTTT. It codes for CASSSGQGNQPQHF.

This clone has a single count. The chain has TRBV4-3 and TRBJ1-2; D perhaps matches TRBD1 (5 bases). CDR1 and CDR2 from the germline V gene are LGHNA and YSLEER. With 3 bases removed from V and 8 bases from J, the gap between germline ends came to 22 bases. The CDR3 length is 16 residues. The CDR3 coding sequence is TGCGCCAGCAGCCAGCTCGGGGGTGGTGGGTTTACCGGCTACACCTTC. It specifies CASSQLGGGGFTGYTF.

The chain carries TRBV7-2 and TRBJ2-1; D might be TRBD1 (5 bases). The CDR3 has 15 amino acids. Germline V CDR1 and CDR2: SGHTA, FQGNSA. Trimming stripped 5 bases from V and 3 bases from J, with 14 bases between. The chain's CDR3 is CASSPGRTSYNEQFF. Here the CDR3 DNA reads TGTGCCAGCAGCCCCGGCCGGACAAGCTACAATGAGCAGTTCTTC.

Of note for this clone: Other DNA sequences in this sample translate to the same CDR3. J is TRBJ1-5 and V is TRBV18, with TRBD1 matching 8 bases. The CDR3 is made up of 14 amino acids. After removal of 2 bases from V and 4 bases from J, the junction contained 1 base not matched to a gene. Germline V gives CDR1 KGHSH, CDR2 LQKENI. CDR3 protein: CASSPDRGNQPQHF. CDR3 bases: TGTGCCAGCTCACCAGACAGGGGAAATCAGCCCCAGCATTTT.

For this clone: An end of the junction does not agree with germline; a read error may underlie this. The V call is TRBV5-8, the J call TRBJ1-2; weak D call: TRBD1 (6 bases). Germline V gene lookup returns CDR1 SGHTS and CDR2 YDEGEE. The CDR3 is made up of 11 amino acids. In DNA form, the CDR3 reads TGTGCCAGCAGCTTGGACGGACAGAAAGCCTTC. Residues: CASSLDGQKAF. Complete variable domain (other parts from reference TRBV5-8 and TRBJ1-2): EAGVTQSPTHLIKTRGQQATLRCSPISGHTSVYWYQQALGLGLQFLLWYDEGEERNRGNFPPRFSGRQFPNYSSELNVNALELEDSALYLCASSLDGQKAFGSGTRLTVV.

The DNA for the CDR3 is TGTGCCAGCAGTTTATTAAATGAGCAGTTCTTC. This translates into CASSLLNEQFF. This chain links TRBV12-3 or TRBV12-4 with TRBJ2-1; D unresolved. The V gene lost 2 bases and the J gene lost 7 bases, with 3 bases spanning the gap. This CDR3 is 11 amino acids long.

As concerns this clone: One end of the junction is discordant with germline, which a read error may explain. V is TRBV10-3 and J is TRBJ1-5, with 9 bases that match TRBD1. The CDR3 consists of 14 residues. Germline CDR1 ENHRY, CDR2 SYGVKD. The CDR3 sequence is CAISETGGKQPQHF. The CDR3 DNA reads TGTGCCATCAGTGAGACAGGGGGCAAACAGCCCCAGCATTTT.

The J gene is TRBJ2-3, the V gene TRBV28, with 8 positions matching TRBD1. Germline V lookup: CDR1 MDHEN, CDR2 SYDVKM. The CDR3 is made up of 16 amino acids. Trimming removed 2 bases from V and 3 bases from J; junction bases left unmatched: 7. The CDR3 loop reads CASSLNGQGATDTQYF. CDR3 nucleotides: TGTGCCAGCAGTTTAAACGGGCAGGGGGCTACAGATACGCAGTATTTT.

The genes are TRBV9 and TRBJ2-2; the D is unclear. The CDR3 sequence is 14 residues long. V lost 0 bases and J lost 5, with 8 bases in between. CDR1 is SGDLS and CDR2 is YYNGEE in the germline V gene. CDR3 in amino acids: CASSVVSGTGELFF. In nucleotides, the CDR3 is TGTGCCAGCAGCGTAGTTTCGGGTACCGGGGAGCTGTTTTTT.

The rearrangement links TRBV5-5 to TRBJ1-2, with 7 bases fitting TRBD1. Germline assignment: CDR1 SGHKS and CDR2 YYEKEE (reference sequence). J was trimmed by 6 bases and V by 2 bases; bases with no gene match: 10. CDR3 size: 15 residues. The CDR3 DNA reads as TGTGCCAGCAGCTTAAGAGACAGGGATTCGGATGGCTACACCTTC. Encoded protein: CASSLRDRDSDGYTF.

This rearrangement joins TRBV28 to TRBJ2-7; perhaps TRBD1 as D (7 bases). With 3 bases removed from V and 12 bases from J, the gap between germline ends came to 15 bases. Germline V CDR1 and CDR2: MDHEN, SYDVKM. This CDR3 contains 12 residues. In DNA, the CDR3 is TGTGCCAGCAGTTTCCGGCAGGGGGACTCGTACTTC. Residues: CASSFRQGDSYF.

The sample holds one count of this clone. V is TRBV6-5 and J is TRBJ2-3; D might be TRBD2 (5 bases). This CDR3 spans 15 amino acids. Germline CDR1 is MNHEY and CDR2 is SVGAGI. Trimming left V 7 bases short and J 6 bases short, with 20 bases between. CDR3 sequence: CASNPSGIRGDTQYF. In DNA, the CDR3 is TGTGCCAGCAATCCCAGTGGGATCCGAGGGGATACGCAGTATTTT.

This chain links TRBV6-5 with TRBJ2-2; tentatively, D is TRBD1 (5 bases). Trimming cost V 7 bases and J 1 base, with 10 bases left between them. The CDR3 has 14 amino acids. CDR1 is MNHEY and CDR2 is SVGAGI in the germline V gene. The CDR3 region has the DNA TGTGCCAGCAAATTAACAGGGAACACCGGGGAGCTGTTTTTT. As protein: CASKLTGNTGELFF.

CDR3 bases: TGTGCCAGCAGTTTAAACAGGGGCTCTGGAAACACCATATATTTT. The encoded protein is CASSLNRGSGNTIYF. This rearrangement joins TRBV6-5 to TRBJ1-3, with TRBD1 identical over 7 bases. V lost 4 bases to trimming and J lost 0 bases; unmatched junction nucleotides: 3. Germline loops: CDR1 MNHEY, CDR2 SVGAGI. This CDR3 is built from 15 residues.

This CDR3 is CASSRDIRSGNTIYF. CDR3 DNA sequence: TGTGCCAGCAGTAGGGACATCCGCTCTGGAAACACCATATATTTT. The rearrangement links TRBV28 to TRBJ1-3; D perhaps matches TRBD1 (6 bases). V shed 5 bases and J shed 0 bases, with 11 bases lying between them. The CDR3 totals 15 residues. CDR1 is MDHEN and CDR2 is SYDVKM in the germline V gene.

V usage is TRBV13 and J usage is TRBJ1-4; 7 bases fit TRBD1. CDR1 is PRHDT and CDR2 is FYEKMQ in the germline V gene (reference sequence). After removal of 3 bases from V and 8 bases from J, the junction contained 6 bases not matched to a gene. There are 14 residues in the CDR3. The CDR3 is CASSLEGAGEKLFF. CDR3 sequence (DNA): TGTGCCAGCAGCTTGGAGGGGGCTGGGGAAAAACTGTTTTTT.

This chain connects TRBV19 to TRBJ2-5; weak D call: TRBD1 (5 bases). Germline CDR1 is LNHDA and CDR2 is SQIVND (reference sequence). The CDR3 extends over 15 amino acids. V lost 5 bases to trimming and J lost 5 bases, with 18 bases between them. CDR3 sequence: CASSAADTKGETQYF. CDR3 nucleotides: TGTGCCAGTAGTGCTGCGGACACAAAAGGGGAGACCCAGTACTTC. Drawing the rest from reference TRBV19 and TRBJ2-5, the complete variable domain is DGGITQSPKYLFRKEGQNVTLSCEQNLNHDAMYWYRQDPGQGLRLIYYSQIVNDFQKGDIAEGYSVSREKKESFPLTVTSAQKNPTAFYLCASSAADTKGETQYFGPGTRLLVL.

V gene TRBV28 combines with J gene TRBJ2-2; D perhaps matches TRBD1 (5 bases). Trimming cost V 7 bases and J 3 bases, with 15 bases left between them. Germline assignment: CDR1 MDHEN and CDR2 SYDVKM. The CDR3 consists of 15 residues. The CDR3 nucleotides are TGTGCCAGCACCCCGTGGGGCCGCGACACCGGGGAGCTGTTTTTT. This codes for CASTPWGRDTGELFF.